This TCR beta chain originates from a study of regulatory T cells in long-lasting Graves disease. Study outcomes and limitations: Patients whose Graves' disease persisted exhibited lower TCR diversity than those newly diagnosed.

Germline CDR1 reads MDHEN; CDR2 reads SYDVKM. The CDR3 sequence is 16 residues long. The ends were cut back, 4 bases at V and 0 bases at J, with 13 bases in the middle. With iRepertoire HTBI primers and Arm-PCR of CDR3 regions, TCR beta libraries were built. TCRdb fed the multiplex PCR reads into MiXCR, producing one record per CDR3 protein. In the table there are about 620,000 distinct CDR3 sequences, roughly 15% of which are singletons. Time point: newly diagnosed GD, antithyroid drugs for less than 3 months. The authors made the TCR library using RNA they extracted from PBMCs. This clonotype was counted ten times or more. The antigen is not known. This same sample was also part of a study on T cells in Graves' hyperthyroidism and ophthalmopathy.

The receptor was derived from a woman aged 25-40 years with Graves disease. This chain joins TRBV28 and TRBJ2-1; unclear D gene. The input for sequencing was peripheral blood mononuclear cells (PBMCs), taken at new diagnosis, from a patient treated with antithyroid drugs. CDR3 sequence: CASSSPASSSYNEQFF. The CDR3 nucleotides are TGTGCCAGCAGTTCCCCAGCGTCGAGCTCCTACAATGAGCAGTTCTTC.